What follows are 30 T cell receptor beta chains derived from one specimen sequenced in a study of blood T cell repertoires in COVID-19. Repertoires were generated with immunoSEQ multiplex PCR, while TCRdb's copy carries only in-frame clones and drops some. The sample has tens of thousands of clones, 70% to 90% seen once; the top ten hold over 20%. Sequenced sample: peripheral blood. Receptor source: a woman aged 80 or over in a cohort sampled during active or convalescent COVID-19.

This clone was found a few times. The chain recombines TRBV2 with TRBJ2-7; 9 positions agree with TRBD1. CDR1 is SNHLY and CDR2 is FYNNEI in the germline V gene. The length of the CDR3 is 12 residues. Trimming cost V 11 bases and J 3 bases; bases outside gene matches: 5. The CDR3: CAGQGNVYEQYV. DNA of the CDR3: TGTGCCGGACAGGGGAACGTCTACGAGCAGTACGTC.

The V and J genes are TRBV9 and TRBJ2-2, with D tentatively TRBD2 (6 bases). V lost 2 bases and J 6 bases, leaving 11 bases between the germline ends. Germline V gene lookup returns CDR1 SGDLS and CDR2 YYNGEE. The CDR3 has 14 amino acids. The DNA for the CDR3 is TGTGCCAGCAGCGTGGTCGGGAGCCCCGGGGAGCTGTTTTTT. Protein sequence: CASSVVGSPGELFF.

In its sample, this clone was seen a few times. The chain has TRBV11-2 and TRBJ2-1, with D perhaps matching TRBD2 (5 bases). V lost 6 bases to trimming and J lost 8 bases, with 20 bases between them. CDR3 size: 15 residues. Germline V gene data show CDR1 as SGHAT and CDR2 as FQNNGV. The CDR3 region is CASSSIEGFSYEQFF. The DNA of the CDR3 is TGTGCCAGCAGTTCAATAGAGGGCTTTTCGTATGAGCAGTTCTTC.

This chain links TRBV27 with TRBJ1-3; D is possibly TRBD1 (5 bases). Trimming stripped 3 bases from V and 0 bases from J, with 15 bases between. The CDR3 spans 17 residues. The germline CDR1 and CDR2 sequences are MNHEY and SMNVEV (reference sequence). The CDR3 region has the DNA TGTGCCAGCAGTTTGATGGGGCCCCCTCTCTCTGGAAACACCATATATTTT. Its translation is CASSLMGPPLSGNTIYF.

This clone has only a few counts. This chain joins TRBV7-9 and TRBJ1-1; 10 bases are a match to TRBD1. CDR3 length: 15 amino acids. Germline V gene sequence: CDR1 SEHNR, CDR2 FQNEAQ (reference sequence). The V gene end was trimmed by 5 bases and the J gene end by 6 bases; junction bases not matched to a gene: 9. This CDR3 reads CASSPTIGQGAEAFF. The CDR3 coding sequence is TGTGCCAGCAGCCCTACCATAGGACAGGGGGCTGAAGCTTTCTTT.

This rearrangement joins TRBV11-2 to TRBJ1-2, with D uncertain. V was shortened by 5 bases and J by 4 bases, with 8 bases between the two germline ends. Germline V gives CDR1 SGHAT, CDR2 FQNNGV. The CDR3 runs to 12 residues. CDR3 residues: CASSPGPYGYTF. In DNA form, the CDR3 reads TGTGCCAGCAGCCCTGGGCCCTATGGCTACACCTTC.

The chain employs TRBV19 and TRBJ2-1, with D unclear. CDR3 length equals 15 residues. The V and J ends lost 4 bases and 8 bases respectively, with 18 bases between them. Germline CDR1 is LNHDA and CDR2 is SQIVND (reference sequence). CDR3 sequence reads: CASSNKRVFVDEQFF. Here the CDR3 DNA reads TGTGCCAGTAGTAATAAACGGGTTTTTGTGGATGAGCAGTTCTTC.

V and J are TRBV5-1 and TRBJ1-1; TRBD1 is a possible D gene (6 bases). This CDR3 comprises 14 residues. V lost 5 bases and J lost 0, with 11 bases in between. Germline V gives CDR1 SGHRS, CDR2 YFSETQ. The CDR3 DNA sequence: TGCGCCAGCAGACTTGGACAGCTGAACACTGAAGCTTTCTTT. Protein: CASRLGQLNTEAFF.

V and J are TRBV7-9 and TRBJ2-1; TRBD1 matches at 8 bases. CDR1 SEHNR and CDR2 FQNEAQ come from the germline V gene (reference sequence). This CDR3 has 14 amino acids. V gave up 5 bases and J gave up 10 bases; unmatched junction bases: 10. The CDR3 is CASSAGQGPGEQFF. In nucleotides, the CDR3 is TGTGCCAGCAGCGCCGGACAGGGACCAGGGGAGCAGTTCTTC.

The chain has TRBV6-5 and TRBJ1-2, with D possibly matching TRBD1 (6 bases). The V gene's germline CDR1 is MNHEY and CDR2 SVGAGI. The V end was cut by 6 bases, the J end by 4 bases, with 15 bases between. This CDR3 has 14 residues. Written as DNA, the CDR3 is TGTGCCAGCAGACGAACCCAGGGGTCCTATGGCTACACCTTC. This encodes CASRRTQGSYGYTF.

This chain joins TRBV15 and TRBJ1-6; D unclear. Germline lookup yields CDR1 LNHNV and CDR2 YYDKDF (reference sequence). Trimming cost V 6 bases and J 10 bases, with 13 bases left between them. The CDR3 covers 13 residues. The CDR3 DNA sequence: TGTGCCACCAGTCCAGACTTTCGGTCACCCCTCCACTTT. It specifies CATSPDFRSPLHF.

The V call is TRBV7-2, the J call TRBJ1-1; D perhaps matches TRBD1 (6 bases). The CDR3 has 14 residues. The germline V gene has CDR1 SGHTA and CDR2 FQGNSA. V gave up 1 base and J gave up 3 bases, with 9 bases separating them. The CDR3 bases are TGTGCCAGCAGCTTAGAGGGGGTTGACACTGAAGCTTTCTTT. Its protein product is CASSLEGVDTEAFF.

The chain has TRBV27 and TRBJ2-7; TRBD2 is a possible D gene (6 bases). Trimming pared 4 bases from V and 0 bases from J, leaving 10 bases between. Germline V gene data show CDR1 as MNHEY and CDR2 as SMNVEV (reference sequence). This CDR3 is 14 amino acids long. CDR3 amino acids: CASSSGVSSYEQYV. The CDR3 DNA is TGTGCCAGCAGTTCGGGAGTTAGCTCCTACGAGCAGTACGTC.

The rearrangement uses TRBV11-2 and TRBJ2-2, with D possibly being TRBD1 (6 bases). This CDR3 region has 14 residues. CDR1 and CDR2 (germline): SGHAT, FQNNGV. Trimming pared 5 bases from V and 2 bases from J, leaving 9 bases between. The DNA for the CDR3 is TGTGCCAGCAGCCCGGACAGCAACACCGGGGAGCTGTTTTTT. Translating gives CASSPDSNTGELFF.

This sequence joins TRBV2 and TRBJ1-6; D gene unclear. Germline values: CDR1 SNHLY, CDR2 FYNNEI. This CDR3 has 14 residues. V lost 6 bases and J lost 3, with 9 bases in between. CDR3 in DNA: TGTGCCAGCAGCAAACAGAACTATAATTCACCCCTCCACTTT. Translation: CASSKQNYNSPLHF.

The rearrangement joins TRBV11-3 to TRBJ1-1, with D possibly TRBD1 on 6 matching bases. V dropped 1 base and J dropped 5 bases, with 8 bases sitting between them. The CDR3 extends over 13 amino acids. Germline V gene lookup returns CDR1 SGHNT and CDR2 YENEEA. CDR3 sequence reads: CASSLARGTEAFF. The CDR3 nucleotides read TGTGCCAGCAGCTTAGCCAGGGGAACTGAAGCTTTCTTT.

This clone has just a few counts. The genes are TRBV11-2 and TRBJ2-7; 9 bases are a match to TRBD2. The CDR3 extends over 13 amino acids. Per the germline V gene, CDR1 is SGHAT and CDR2 is FQNNGV. The J segment lost 9 bases and the V segment lost 5 bases, leaving 8 bases of the junction unmatched. The CDR3 sequence: CASSGGRVLGQYV. CDR3 bases: TGTGCCAGCAGCGGCGGGAGGGTCTTGGGGCAGTACGTC.

This clone was observed a single time. The chain links TRBV9 to TRBJ2-3; 9 bases map to TRBD2. This CDR3 has 14 amino acids. The V gene's germline CDR1 is SGDLS and CDR2 YYNGEE. J lost 5 bases, V lost 0 bases, and 1 base had no gene match. The CDR3 is CASSVATSGDTQYF. DNA of the CDR3: TGTGCCAGCAGCGTAGCGACTAGCGGAGATACGCAGTATTTT.

The chain combines TRBV5-1 with TRBJ1-5; D remains ambiguous. The V end was cut by 0 bases, the J end by 0 bases, with 7 bases between. This CDR3 is 15 amino acids long. Germline CDR1 and CDR2: SGHRS and YFSETQ. The CDR3, as DNA: TGCGCCAGCAGCTTGGCGGGATCTAGCAATCAGCCCCAGCATTTT. It translates to CASSLAGSSNQPQHF. Together with reference TRBV5-1 and TRBJ1-5, the CDR3 gives the full variable domain: KAGVTQTPRYLIKTRGQQVTLSCSPISGHRSVSWYQQTPGQGLQFLFEYFSETQRNKGNFPGRFSGRQFSNSRSEMNVSTLELGDSALYLCASSLAGSSNQPQHFGDGTRLSIL.

The gene calls are TRBV5-4 and TRBJ1-4; TRBD1 agrees at 9 bases. The germline CDR1 and CDR2 sequences are SGHNT and YYREEE (reference sequence). This CDR3 region has 16 residues. V gave up 4 bases and J gave up 0 bases; unmatched junction bases: 4. As DNA, the CDR3 is TGTGCCAGCAGCGCGACAGGGGGGGCAACTAATGAAAAACTGTTTTTT. This encodes CASSATGGATNEKLFF.

The CDR3 spells CASSLGSQETQYF. CDR3 coding DNA: TGCGCCAGCAGCTTGGGTAGCCAAGAGACCCAGTACTTC. The rearrangement joins TRBV5-1 to TRBJ2-5; D is unresolved. Deletions cut 0 bases from V and 1 base from J, with 4 bases between. The CDR3 runs 13 residues. Germline CDR1 SGHRS, CDR2 YFSETQ.

The gene calls are TRBV5-5 and TRBJ2-3, with TRBD2 matching 9 bases. Unmatched junction bases numbered 5, after V lost 3 bases and J lost 3 bases. The germline V gene has CDR1 SGHKS and CDR2 YYEKEE (reference sequence). The CDR3 has 15 amino acids. The CDR3 sequence is CASSSTSGFTDTQYF. CDR3 DNA sequence: TGTGCCAGCAGCTCAACTAGCGGGTTTACAGATACGCAGTATTTT.

Here the CDR3 DNA reads TGCGCCAGCAGCGCTGGGGACAGTTGGGAAAACACCATATATTTT. Its translation is CASSAGDSWENTIYF. The rearrangement joins TRBV5-1 to TRBJ1-3; 7 bases line up with TRBD1. V dropped 4 bases and J dropped 6; count of bases not matched to a gene: 10. CDR3 size: 15 residues. Germline lookup yields CDR1 SGHRS and CDR2 YFSETQ.

The rearrangement uses TRBV4-1 and TRBJ2-3, with TRBD2 matching over 10 bases. Trimming at V came to 0 bases and at J to 0 bases, leaving 9 bases not matched to a gene. CDR1 is MGHRA and CDR2 is YSYEKL in the germline V gene. CDR3 length equals 19 residues. The DNA for the CDR3 is TGCGCCAGCAGCCAAGATTGGCTAGCGGGAGACGGGAGCACAGATACGCAGTATTTT. Protein product: CASSQDWLAGDGSTDTQYF.

A single count supports this clone. This chain joins TRBV30 and TRBJ2-1, with 7 bases aligning to TRBD2. V lost 2 bases to trimming and J lost 12 bases; unmatched junction nucleotides: 7. Germline V gives CDR1 GTSNPN, CDR2 SVGIG (reference sequence). CDR3 size: 12 residues. The CDR3 DNA is TGTGCCTGGAGTCCGGGTGGGAGGGGGCAGTTCTTC. Amino acids: CAWSPGGRGQFF.

The chain links TRBV5-1 to TRBJ2-3; 8 bases align to TRBD2. The CDR3 has 16 amino acids. Germline CDR1 reads SGHRS; CDR2 reads YFSETQ. V dropped 3 bases and J dropped 0; count of bases not matched to a gene: 6. The CDR3 loop reads CASSSGRDDSTDTQYF. The CDR3 DNA reads TGCGCCAGCAGCTCCGGGAGGGACGATAGCACAGATACGCAGTATTTT. Together with reference TRBV5-1 and TRBJ2-3, the CDR3 gives the full variable domain: KAGVTQTPRYLIKTRGQQVTLSCSPISGHRSVSWYQQTPGQGLQFLFEYFSETQRNKGNFPGRFSGRQFSNSRSEMNVSTLELGDSALYLCASSSGRDDSTDTQYFGPGTRLTVL.

The genes are TRBV10-3 and TRBJ2-7, with TRBD1 matching 11 bases. V trimming: 3 bases; J trimming: 2 bases; junction bases outside the gene matches: 6. From germline, CDR1 is ENHRY and CDR2 SYGVKD. This CDR3 is built from 16 residues. The CDR3 nucleotides read TGTGCCATCAGTGACTCCAGGACAGGGGGCCCCTACGAGCAGTACTTC. Its protein product is CAISDSRTGGPYEQYF.

CDR3 residues: CASSVDGGGGIRELFF. The CDR3 bases are TGTGCCAGCAGCGTAGATGGCGGGGGCGGAATTAGGGAGCTGTTTTTT. The chain couples TRBV9 to TRBJ2-2; a possible D gene is TRBD2 (7 bases). From germline, CDR1 is SGDLS and CDR2 YYNGEE. V was shortened by 0 bases and J by 9 bases, with 18 bases between the two germline ends. The length of the CDR3 is 16 residues.

The chain recombines TRBV10-1 with TRBJ1-1, with unresolved D. The CDR3 has 14 amino acids. The V gene lost 3 bases and the J gene lost 6 bases, with 14 bases spanning the gap. From germline, CDR1 is WNHNN and CDR2 SYGVQD (reference sequence). The DNA of the CDR3 is TGCGCCAGCAGTGATCTTCCTGGGAGCGCTGAAGCTTTCTTT. The encoded protein is CASSDLPGSAEAFF.

The chain employs TRBV3-1 (or the pseudogene TRBV3-2) and TRBJ1-1; 9 bases are shared with TRBD1. The trim removed 6 bases at V and 4 bases at J, leaving 6 bases unmatched. The CDR3 spans 14 residues. Germline CDR1 reads LGHDT; CDR2 reads YNNKEL (reference sequence). CDR3 DNA sequence: TGTGCCAGCAGGTTACAGGGGGCAGCCACTGAAGCTTTCTTT. Protein sequence: CASRLQGAATEAFF.